Listed below are T cell receptor beta chains from one sample, sequenced in a study of blood T cell repertoires in COVID-19. Only in-frame clones appear in the TCRdb table, and some are missing; sequencing was by immunoSEQ multiplex PCR. The sample lists 190,000 or so clones; 90% were seen once. The sequencing input was peripheral blood. The receptor source for this set is a man between 45 and 60 years old with acute or convalescent COVID-19. Both conserved end residues are trimmed from each CDR3. Each record gives: V gene, clone size, J gene, CDR3 protein. A row's size may be missing; if present it is once, few, many or a size class.

V: TRBV6-5; size: .; J: TRBJ1-6; CDR3: ASSYSAVRPLH
V: TRBV10-3; size: .; J: TRBJ2-2; CDR3: AIMRGPTGELF
V: TRBV9; size: .; J: TRBJ2-1; CDR3: ASSTRSGSSYNEQF
V: TRBV28; size: .; J: TRBJ2-1; CDR3: ASSQTSGDEQF
V: TRBV5-5; size: .; J: TRBJ1-5; CDR3: ASSLLVNQPQH
V: TRBV28; size: .; J: TRBJ2-4; CDR3: ASSNRGPNIQY
V: TRBV5-1; size: .; J: TRBJ2-2; CDR3: ASSRSGANTGELF
V: TRBV11-2; size: .; J: TRBJ2-2; CDR3: ASSPRGRAGVTGELF
V: TRBV6-4; size: .; J: TRBJ2-2; CDR3: ASSLHGTLINTGELF
V: TRBV7-2; size: .; J: TRBJ2-7; CDR3: ASSLNSEQY
V: TRBV11-2; size: .; J: TRBJ2-7; CDR3: ASSPPAGGYEQY
V: TRBV27; size: .; J: TRBJ1-5; CDR3: ASSHWGGNNQPQH
V: TRBV15; size: once; J: TRBJ2-6; CDR3: ATSPPRGGSGANVLT
V: TRBV28; size: .; J: TRBJ1-1; CDR3: ASRATDSTEAF
V: TRBV15; size: .; J: TRBJ1-5; CDR3: ATSRDRDQPQH
V: TRBV9; size: .; J: TRBJ2-6; CDR3: ASSFTQGSGANVLT
V: TRBV6-1; size: .; J: TRBJ2-2; CDR3: ASSDGQIVGELF
V: TRBV19; size: once; J: TRBJ1-2; CDR3: ASKKDRGRGYGYT
V: TRBV21-1; size: .; J: TRBJ2-7; CDR3: ASSKALDFDSRPYEQY
V: TRBV14; size: .; J: TRBJ2-6; CDR3: ASSQDPTGLGANVLT
V: TRBV9; size: .; J: TRBJ2-3; CDR3: ASSARLAGGQDTQY
V: TRBV18; size: .; J: TRBJ1-1; CDR3: ASSPDNRGPFEAF
V: TRBV4-3; size: .; J: TRBJ1-4; CDR3: ASSQDDRVWEKLF
V: TRBV18; size: .; J: TRBJ1-1; CDR3: ASSPQGQGTTEAF
V: TRBV2; size: .; J: TRBJ2-5; CDR3: ASVDSSGSQETQY
V: TRBV9; size: .; J: TRBJ2-7; CDR3: ASSEDRVGYEQY
V: TRBV6-5; size: .; J: TRBJ1-5; CDR3: ASTPLPGNQPQH
V: TRBV6-5; size: .; J: TRBJ2-1; CDR3: ASSYGGGSYNEQF
V: TRBV29-1; size: .; J: TRBJ1-1; CDR3: SVALLSTEAF
V: TRBV6-5; size: .; J: TRBJ1-5; CDR3: ASSYSRGLDQPQH
V: TRBV11-2; size: .; J: TRBJ2-1; CDR3: ASSSVRGAYNEQF
V: TRBV2; size: .; J: TRBJ2-5; CDR3: ASSGGAWETQY
V: TRBV5-6; size: .; J: TRBJ2-5; CDR3: ASSPGGEQETQY
V: TRBV5-5; size: .; J: TRBJ1-3; CDR3: ASSGQVLSGNTIY
V: TRBV28; size: .; J: TRBJ2-1; CDR3: ASSPLREGGDEQF
V: TRBV2; size: .; J: TRBJ1-1; CDR3: ASSDWTGGMNTEAF
V: TRBV6-5; size: .; J: TRBJ1-2; CDR3: ASRRGTYGYT
V: TRBV11-2; size: .; J: TRBJ2-7; CDR3: ASSLGPRPLGEQY
V: TRBV27; size: .; J: TRBJ1-6; CDR3: ASSLAGHSYNSPLH
V: TRBV11-2; size: .; J: TRBJ2-1; CDR3: ASSLAFIKRDTNNEQF
V: TRBV5-1; size: .; J: TRBJ1-3; CDR3: ASSTGTAGDTIY
V: TRBV24-1; size: .; J: TRBJ2-1; CDR3: ATVSGVGEQF
V: TRBV7-9; size: .; J: TRBJ2-1; CDR3: ASSLLAGAAYNEQF
V: TRBV5-6; size: .; J: TRBJ2-7; CDR3: ASSYGLAGVYEQY
V: TRBV7-3; size: once; J: TRBJ2-2; CDR3: ASSSFGDRPTGELF
V: TRBV7-6; size: .; J: TRBJ2-7; CDR3: ASSLGGTDTYEQY
V: TRBV3-1/TRBV3-2; size: .; J: TRBJ1-2; CDR3: ASSQGAGGTWGYT
V: TRBV3-1/TRBV3-2; size: .; J: TRBJ2-7; CDR3: ASSHTYLAGVGEQY
V: TRBV29-1; size: .; J: TRBJ2-5; CDR3: SVPTGGTETQY
V: TRBV9; size: .; J: TRBJ2-5; CDR3: ASSVGTGGSWQETQY
V: TRBV5-1; size: once; J: TRBJ1-1; CDR3: ASSLGAAAMNTEAF
V: TRBV24-1; size: .; J: TRBJ2-7; CDR3: ATAAGDKYEQY
V: TRBV6-6; size: .; J: TRBJ1-2; CDR3: ASSYGDSLWT
V: TRBV6-5; size: .; J: TRBJ1-3; CDR3: ASGRGSGGNTIY